This entry describes one TCR beta chain. Antigen: not known. This sample is part of a study of T cell responses to AZD1222 COVID-19 vaccine. The CDR3 is 15 amino acids. Between the trimmed V and J ends, which lost 2 bases and 8 bases, there was a span of 17 bases. CDR1 SGDLS and CDR2 YYNGEE come from the germline V gene. Assay used: immunoSEQ multiplex PCR; TCRdb lists only in-frame clones, some missing. The repertoire includes roughly 120,000 clones, about 94% of them detected once, and about 3% sits in the top ten. General study findings and limits: The repertoires were collected only after the peak T cell response. Donors were largely white British and mainly female; clonal diversity was possibly underestimated. Nearly half of spike-specific TCRs reportedly target unmutated variant regions.

The rearrangement links TRBV9 to TRBJ1-3; D is possibly TRBD1 (5 bases). This sample comprised peripheral blood, obtained 28 days after the second AZD1222 dose. The clonotype originates from an adult who received the AZD1222 COVID-19 vaccine. The CDR3 loop reads CASSVYGTSSDTIYF. CDR3 DNA sequence: TGTGCCAGCAGCGTCTACGGGACCTCCTCGGACACCATATATTTT.